This T cell receptor (beta chain) was identified during a study of blood T cell repertoires in COVID-19. Study details: All recovered Cohort 3 donors got two negative PCRs, got clearance, or saw symptom resolution.

The CDR3 is made up of 16 amino acids. Germline CDR1 and CDR2: ENHRY and SYGVKD. V shed 9 bases and J shed 1 base, with 18 bases lying between them. How the authors handled the data: Reference gene primer amplification yielded estimated nucleated cell counts. The assay was immunoSEQ multiplex PCR, and TCRdb's table has in-frame clones only and misses some. The D gene and trimming were derived from the DNA, and the V and J assignments and clone size from that table. This sample has approximately 150,000 clones, with 65% to 80% found just once. Across under 25 US areas, participants ranged in age from about 18 to 90 years.

The rearrangement uses TRBV10-3 and TRBJ2-2; D is possibly TRBD2 (5 bases). The clonotype originates from a woman in her 70s in a cohort exposed to, infected with or recovered from COVID-19 (not recorded which). The sequencing input was PBMCs or T cells enriched from blood (not recorded which). The chain's CDR3 is CAIARGAPQNTGELFF. In DNA form, the CDR3 reads TGTGCCATTGCCCGGGGAGCTCCCCAGAACACCGGGGAGCTGTTTTTT.